This TCR beta chain was sequenced during a study of T-cell memory formation after mild COVID-19. On the study more broadly: TCR clusters largely stayed donor specific. Study-level results: Memory sampled before infection contained some responding clones, suggesting cross-reactive memory joined. CD4+ contracting clones were mainly CM and EM; CD8+ ones, EMRA.

Germline trimming cut 0 bases from V and 6 bases from J; bases unmatched to any gene: 5. There are 15 residues in the CDR3. Germline V gene sequence: CDR1 ENHRY, CDR2 SYGVKD. Remarks on this clonotype: No antigen is known for it.

Constant-segment primers served in 5'RACE that generated TCR alpha and TCR beta cDNA libraries bearing sample barcodes and UMIs. Via MiXCR, TCRdb re-called the 5' RACE reads, giving one row per CDR3 protein. This sample has about 400,000 distinct CDR3 sequences, with around 14% found just once. This TCR was sampled from a man aged 18 to 35 who had mild COVID-19 (a few samples of this study predate the infection). Cell type and time point are not known. Sequences were obtained from PBMCs or a T cell subset sorted from them (not recorded which). V is TRBV10-3 and J is TRBJ1-5; 7 nucleotides agree with TRBD1. CDR3 coding DNA: TGTGCCATCAGTGAGTCGCAACAGGGGAGTCAGCCCCAGCATTTT. It specifies CAISESQQGSQPQHF.